The 32 T cell receptor beta chains given below trace back to one sample, sequenced in a study of shared T cell receptors in the human thymus. TCRdb's table, derived via immunoSEQ multiplex PCR, lists solely in-frame clones and lacks some. This sample has 640,000 or so clones, with more than 70% found just once. The same sample was also studied in work on human thymus T cells.

The specimen sequenced was thymocytes. The receptor set was obtained from a boy under two years old with a congenital heart defect.

V gene TRBV5-4 combines with J gene TRBJ2-1, with TRBD2 identical over 10 bases. V shed 3 bases and J 9 bases; nucleotides not matched to a gene: 18. This CDR3 spans 18 amino acids. In germline, CDR1 is SGHNT, CDR2 YYREEE (reference sequence). The CDR3 reads CASSSREIPGLASTEQFF. The DNA of the CDR3 is TGTGCCAGCAGCTCTCGCGAAATACCGGGACTAGCGAGCACTGAGCAGTTCTTC.

This clone showed up just a few times. J is TRBJ2-3 and V is TRBV12-5; 14 bases are shared with TRBD2. V was clipped by 3 bases and J by 0 bases; unmatched bases: 2. This CDR3 has 17 residues. Germline loops: CDR1 LGHNT, CDR2 FRNRAP. The CDR3 nucleotides read TGTGCTAGTGGTTTCGGACTAGCGGGAGGAAGCACAGATACGCAGTATTTT. It translates to CASGFGLAGGSTDTQYF.

This sequence joins TRBV15 and TRBJ2-3, with 8 bases aligning to TRBD1. The J segment lost 7 bases and the V segment lost 5 bases, leaving 14 bases of the junction unmatched. The CDR3 is 16 residues long. Germline CDR1 LNHNV, CDR2 YYDKDF (reference sequence). CDR3 residues: CATSANFGQGLNTQYF. In nucleotides, the CDR3 is TGTGCCACCAGCGCGAATTTCGGACAGGGCTTAAATACGCAGTATTTT.

CDR3 nucleotides: TGTGCCAGCAGCCCCACTCGGGCGGCGGGGTTGGTGGCAGATACGCAGTATTTT. Protein product: CASSPTRAAGLVADTQYF. V and J are TRBV7-9 and TRBJ2-3, with D maybe TRBD2 (6 bases). Per the germline V gene, CDR1 is SEHNR and CDR2 is FQNEAQ (reference sequence). The CDR3 sequence is 18 residues long. V was trimmed by 5 bases and J by 4 bases, leaving 25 bases between them.

In DNA, the CDR3 is TGTGCCAGTACCTCCCGGACTAGCGGGAGCTCCTACGAGCAGTACTTC. It specifies CASTSRTSGSSYEQYF. The J gene is TRBJ2-7, the V gene TRBV19; TRBD2 matches 13 bases. The CDR3 spans 16 residues. Per the germline V gene, CDR1 is LNHDA and CDR2 is SQIVND (reference sequence). The V gene end was trimmed by 7 bases and the J gene end by 0 bases; junction bases not matched to a gene: 6.

The chain combines TRBV28 with TRBJ2-3; possibly TRBD2 for D (5 bases). The CDR3 has 19 amino acids. Trimming took off 0 bases at V and 3 bases at J, with 22 bases between the two ends. The germline V gene encodes CDR1 MDHEN and CDR2 SYDVKM. This CDR3 reads CASSLWDETRVPATDTQYF. CDR3 DNA sequence: TGTGCCAGCAGTTTATGGGACGAAACTAGGGTCCCCGCTACAGATACGCAGTATTTT.

The chain recombines TRBV6-5 with TRBJ2-1; 7 positions match TRBD2. The CDR3 runs to 13 residues. Germline CDR1 is MNHEY and CDR2 is SVGAGI. V shed 6 bases and J 9 bases; nucleotides not matched to a gene: 8. Written as DNA, the CDR3 is TGTGCCAGCAGCAATTACCGGGAGGTTGAGCAGTTCTTC. Its translation: CASSNYREVEQFF.

In this sample, this clone turned up once. V and J are TRBV5-1 and TRBJ2-7; maybe TRBD1 (6 bases). The CDR3 has 13 residues. Germline V gene lookup returns CDR1 SGHRS and CDR2 YFSETQ. The V and J ends lost 0 bases and 4 bases respectively, with 8 bases between them. As DNA, the CDR3 is TGCGCCAGCAGCTTGGCCACAGGGTACGAGCAGTACTTC. Residues: CASSLATGYEQYF.

The chain links TRBV29-1 to TRBJ2-2; 9 nucleotides align to TRBD1. V lost 2 bases and J lost 1; bases outside the gene matches: 8. Looked up from germline, CDR1 is SQVTM and CDR2 is ANQGSEA. This CDR3 has 17 amino acids. In nucleotides, the CDR3 is TGCAGCGTTGAAAAAAGGCGACAGGGGGTGAACACCGGGGAGCTGTTTTTT. Protein sequence: CSVEKRRQGVNTGELFF.

CDR3 amino acids: CASSLRRASSYNEQFF. CDR3 nucleotide sequence: TGTGCCAGCAGCTTAAGGAGGGCGAGCTCCTACAATGAGCAGTTCTTC. V gene TRBV7-3 combines with J gene TRBJ2-1; D may be TRBD2 (6 bases). The CDR3 is 16 amino acids. CDR1 and CDR2 from the germline V gene are SGHTA and FQGTGA. With 1 base removed from V and 0 bases from J, the gap between germline ends came to 10 bases.

This chain connects TRBV7-9 to TRBJ1-2; TRBD1 is a possible D gene (6 bases). Per germline, CDR1 SEHNR and CDR2 FQNEAQ (reference sequence). V lost 1 base, J lost 4 bases, and 16 bases lay in between. The CDR3 is made up of 16 amino acids. The CDR3: CASSLGLQGPSYGYTF. DNA for the CDR3: TGTGCCAGCAGCTTAGGTCTACAGGGCCCTAGCTATGGCTACACCTTC.

The chain carries TRBV6-5 and TRBJ1-3; unclear D gene. Deletions cut 4 bases from V and 0 bases from J, with 13 bases between. This CDR3 has 16 amino acids. CDR1 and CDR2 (germline): MNHEY, SVGAGI. CDR3 in DNA: TGTGCCAGCAGTTTTAACTCGGAGAACTCTGGAAACACCATATATTTT. Translating it yields CASSFNSENSGNTIYF.

The chain links TRBV19 to TRBJ1-2; D not certain. Germline CDR1 is LNHDA and CDR2 is SQIVND (reference sequence). The CDR3 covers 14 residues. Trimming took off 5 bases at V and 5 bases at J, with 15 bases between the two ends. CDR3 region: CASSPGRTVYGYTF. CDR3 coding DNA: TGTGCCAGTAGTCCGGGAAGGACGGTGTATGGCTACACCTTC.

J is TRBJ1-5 and V is TRBV4-1; D unclear. There are 17 residues in the CDR3. V dropped 1 base and J dropped 6 bases, with 19 bases sitting between them. From germline, CDR1 is MGHRA and CDR2 YSYEKL. The CDR3 DNA reads TGCGCCAGCAGCCAAGTGCCCGTTGAAGCTGGGAGTCAGCCCCAGCATTTT. It is translated as CASSQVPVEAGSQPQHF.

This chain joins TRBV7-2 and TRBJ2-7; D perhaps matches TRBD1 (6 bases). Germline values: CDR1 SGHTA, CDR2 FQGNSA. This CDR3 is built from 15 residues. V lost 1 base and J lost 0, with 10 bases in between. CDR3 coding DNA: TGTGCCAGCAGCTTAGAGGGACACCCCTCCTACGAGCAGTACTTC. This encodes CASSLEGHPSYEQYF.

The V and J genes are TRBV14 and TRBJ1-1; possibly TRBD1 for D (5 bases). The ends were cut back, 0 bases at V and 0 bases at J, with 14 bases in the middle. CDR1 SGHDN and CDR2 FVKESK come from the germline V gene. The CDR3 has 17 amino acids. DNA of the CDR3: TGTGCCAGCAGCCAAGACTCTCCGGGACTGATGAACACTGAAGCTTTCTTT. Protein sequence: CASSQDSPGLMNTEAFF.

This chain joins TRBV29-1 and TRBJ2-4; TRBD1 matches 9 bases. V lost 5 bases and J lost 0; bases outside the gene matches: 14. Germline assignment: CDR1 SQVTM and CDR2 ANQGSEA. CDR3 length: 18 amino acids. The CDR3 coding sequence is TGCAGCGTTTTGGGACAGGGTAACTCCCCCATAGCCAAAAACATTCAGTACTTC. Encoded protein: CSVLGQGNSPIAKNIQYF. Using reference TRBV29-1 and TRBJ2-4 for the parts outside the CDR3, the full variable domain is SAVISQKPSRDICQRGTSLTIQCQVDSQVTMMFWYRQQPGQSLTLIATANQGSEATYESGFVIDKFPISRPNLTFSTLTVSNMSPEDSSIYLCSVLGQGNSPIAKNIQYFGAGTRLSVL.

The rearrangement uses TRBV6-5 and TRBJ1-5; D is perhaps TRBD1 (5 bases). The germline CDR1 and CDR2 sequences are MNHEY and SVGAGI. V lost 5 bases and J lost 1, with 9 bases in between. CDR3 size: 14 residues. CDR3 protein: CASSRTPSNQPQHF. CDR3 sequence (DNA): TGTGCCAGCAGTCGGACACCGAGCAATCAGCCCCAGCATTTT.

CDR3 sequence: CAISEPGTRYEQYF. DNA for the CDR3: TGTGCCATCAGTGAGCCGGGAACTAGGTACGAGCAGTACTTC. The chain recombines TRBV10-3 with TRBJ2-7, with D possibly being TRBD2 (5 bases). This CDR3 spans 14 amino acids. The V gene lost 2 bases and the J gene lost 4 bases, with 12 bases spanning the gap. Germline V gene lookup returns CDR1 ENHRY and CDR2 SYGVKD.

The chain recombines TRBV7-9 with TRBJ1-2, with D perhaps matching TRBD1 (5 bases). The CDR3 covers 14 residues. Per the germline V gene, CDR1 is SEHNR and CDR2 is FQNEAQ (reference sequence). Deletions cut 1 base from V and 6 bases from J, with 12 bases between. As DNA, the CDR3 is TGTGCCAGCAGCTTAGAGCCAGGGCGTAATGGCTACACCTTC. This translates into CASSLEPGRNGYTF.

The V and J genes are TRBV6-1 and TRBJ1-2, with TRBD1 identical over 8 bases. CDR3 length: 14 residues. The V gene's germline CDR1 is MNHNS and CDR2 SASEGT. The V gene end was trimmed by 6 bases and the J gene end by 6 bases; junction bases not matched to a gene: 9. CDR3: CASRDRAWVDGYTF. CDR3 DNA sequence: TGTGCCAGCAGGGACAGGGCTTGGGTGGATGGCTACACCTTC.

The chain joins TRBV6-5 to TRBJ2-3; weak D call: TRBD2 (6 bases). Trimming shortened V by 7 bases and J by 4 bases, and 15 bases separated the two germline ends. Germline V gene data show CDR1 as MNHEY and CDR2 as SVGAGI. The CDR3 runs 14 residues. The CDR3 DNA reads as TGTGCCAGCACCGGGCGGGGCCAACCAGATACGCAGTATTTT. This encodes CASTGRGQPDTQYF.

The chain recombines TRBV5-1 with TRBJ2-7; 10 nucleotides agree with TRBD2. There are 19 residues in the CDR3. Per the germline V gene, CDR1 is SGHRS and CDR2 is YFSETQ. After removal of 4 bases from V and 2 bases from J, the junction contained 18 bases not matched to a gene. The CDR3 DNA sequence: TGCGCCAGCAGCCCCATCCCCGGGCTAGCGGGGGCCAAAACCTACGAGCAGTACTTC. Translated, it gives CASSPIPGLAGAKTYEQYF. Supplemented by reference TRBV5-1 and TRBJ2-7, the full variable domain reads KAGVTQTPRYLIKTRGQQVTLSCSPISGHRSVSWYQQTPGQGLQFLFEYFSETQRNKGNFPGRFSGRQFSNSRSEMNVSTLELGDSALYLCASSPIPGLAGAKTYEQYFGPGTRLTVT.

This clone showed up just a few times. J is TRBJ1-3 and V is TRBV5-6; 7 nucleotides line up with TRBD1. From germline, CDR1 is SGHDT and CDR2 YYEEEE. There are 19 residues in the CDR3. Unmatched junction bases numbered 12, after V lost 0 bases and J lost 0 bases. The CDR3 sequence is CASSLAPTGVTSSGNTIYF. The CDR3 nucleotides read TGTGCCAGCAGCTTGGCCCCTACAGGGGTTACTAGCTCTGGAAACACCATATATTTT.

The chain carries TRBV19 and TRBJ2-7; 11 bases match TRBD1. Germline lookup yields CDR1 LNHDA and CDR2 SQIVND (reference sequence). Trimming cost V 4 bases and J 1 base; bases outside gene matches: 6. This CDR3 comprises 16 residues. CDR3 sequence (DNA): TGTGCCAGTAGTAGACACGGACAGGGGGCTTCCTACGAGCAGTACTTC. This gives the protein CASSRHGQGASYEQYF.

The chain joins TRBV20-1 to TRBJ1-2; TRBD1 agrees at 7 bases. The CDR3 extends over 11 amino acids. With 7 bases clipped from V and 7 bases from J, the junction kept 6 bases outside the gene matches. Germline V gene data show CDR1 as DFQATT and CDR2 as SNEGSKA (reference sequence). The CDR3 nucleotides are TGCAGTGTTAGGGGGCACCCTGGCTACACCTTC. It translates to CSVRGHPGYTF.

The chain couples TRBV11-2 to TRBJ1-2, with D possibly TRBD1 on 6 matching bases. The V end lost 4 bases, the J end lost 3 bases, and 12 bases lay between the germline ends. The CDR3 length is 14 residues. Germline CDR1 is SGHAT and CDR2 is FQNNGV. The CDR3 loop is CASSSRGGYYGYTF. The CDR3 nucleotides read TGTGCCAGCAGCTCGAGGGGGGGTTACTATGGCTACACCTTC.

The chain combines TRBV28 with TRBJ1-3, with 7 bases fitting TRBD1. Germline CDR1 and CDR2: MDHEN and SYDVKM. The CDR3 totals 16 residues. V gave up 0 bases and J gave up 0 bases; unmatched junction bases: 2. The DNA for the CDR3 is TGTGCCAGCAGTTTATGGGCAGGGGGCTCTGGAAACACCATATATTTT. Translating it yields CASSLWAGGSGNTIYF.

DNA for the CDR3: TGTGCCAGCAGCTCGGAAGTGGGAGAGGCACAAGAGACCCAGTACTTC. This codes for CASSSEVGEAQETQYF. The J gene is TRBJ2-5, the V gene TRBV7-2, with D perhaps matching TRBD2 (5 bases). Between the trimmed V and J ends, which lost 4 bases and 2 bases, there was a span of 17 bases. Germline V lookup: CDR1 SGHTA, CDR2 FQGNSA. The CDR3 length is 16 residues. The complete variable domain, with remaining parts taken from reference TRBV7-2 and TRBJ2-5, reads GAGVSQSPSNKVTEKGKDVELRCDPISGHTALYWYRQSLGQGLEFLIYFQGNSAPDKSGLPSDRFSAERTGGSVSTLTIQRTQQEDSAVYLCASSSEVGEAQETQYFGPGTRLLVL.

The chain employs TRBV29-1 and TRBJ2-1, with D perhaps TRBD2 (6 bases). Looked up from germline, CDR1 is SQVTM and CDR2 is ANQGSEA. CDR3 size: 14 residues. Trimming left V 2 bases short and J 5 bases short, with 13 bases between. The CDR3 is CSVELGSSDNEQFF. In DNA, the CDR3 is TGCAGCGTTGAACTCGGGAGTTCCGACAATGAGCAGTTCTTC.

The genes are TRBV9 and TRBJ2-3, with TRBD2 identical over 16 bases. Germline loops: CDR1 SGDLS, CDR2 YYNGEE. With V trimmed by 5 bases and J by 12 bases, 6 bases remained unmatched. This CDR3 contains 14 residues. The CDR3 loop is CASRAGLAGGPQYF. In DNA, the CDR3 is TGTGCCAGCAGGGCGGGACTAGCGGGGGGGCCACAGTATTTT.

The rearrangement joins TRBV7-6 to TRBJ2-1, with D possibly TRBD1 on 6 matching bases. Germline CDR1 is SGHVS and CDR2 is FNYEAQ. V was shortened by 2 bases and J by 6 bases, with 8 bases between the two germline ends. CDR3 length equals 13 residues. The CDR3 sequence is CASSLWGPNEQFF. The CDR3 region has the DNA TGTGCCAGCAGCTTATGGGGGCCCAATGAGCAGTTCTTC.